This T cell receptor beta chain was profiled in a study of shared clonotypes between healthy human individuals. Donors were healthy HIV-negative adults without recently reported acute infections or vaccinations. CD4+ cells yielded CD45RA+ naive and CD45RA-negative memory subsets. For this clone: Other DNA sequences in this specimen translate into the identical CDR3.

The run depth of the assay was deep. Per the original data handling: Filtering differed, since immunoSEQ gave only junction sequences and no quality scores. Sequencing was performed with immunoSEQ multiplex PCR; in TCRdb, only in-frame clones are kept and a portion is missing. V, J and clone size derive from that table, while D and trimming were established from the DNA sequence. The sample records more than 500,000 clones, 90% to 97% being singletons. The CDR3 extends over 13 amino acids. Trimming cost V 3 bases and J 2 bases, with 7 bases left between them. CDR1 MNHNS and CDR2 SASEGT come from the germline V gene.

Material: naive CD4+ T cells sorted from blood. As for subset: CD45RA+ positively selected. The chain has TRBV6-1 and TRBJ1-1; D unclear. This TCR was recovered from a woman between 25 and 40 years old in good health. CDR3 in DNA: TGTGCCAGCAGTGAGCGGCCAAACACTGAAGCTTTCTTT. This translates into CASSERPNTEAFF.